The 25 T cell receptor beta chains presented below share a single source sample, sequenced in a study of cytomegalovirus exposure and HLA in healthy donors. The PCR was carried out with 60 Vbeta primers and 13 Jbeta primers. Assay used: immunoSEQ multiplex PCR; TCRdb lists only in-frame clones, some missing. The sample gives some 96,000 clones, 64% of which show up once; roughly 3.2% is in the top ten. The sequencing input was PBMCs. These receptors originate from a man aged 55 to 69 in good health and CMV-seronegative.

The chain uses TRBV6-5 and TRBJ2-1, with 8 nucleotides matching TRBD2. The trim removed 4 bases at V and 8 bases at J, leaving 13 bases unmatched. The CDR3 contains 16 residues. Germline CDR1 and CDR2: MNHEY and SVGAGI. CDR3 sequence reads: CASSSQIAGIIDEQFF. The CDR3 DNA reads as TGTGCCAGCAGTTCCCAAATAGCGGGAATAATCGATGAGCAGTTCTTC.

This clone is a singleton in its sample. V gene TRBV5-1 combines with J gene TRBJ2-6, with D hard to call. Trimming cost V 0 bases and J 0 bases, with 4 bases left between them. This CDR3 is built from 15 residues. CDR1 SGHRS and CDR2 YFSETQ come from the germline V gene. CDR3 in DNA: TGCGCCAGCAGCTTGGGTAGCTCTGGGGCCAACGTCCTGACTTTC. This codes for CASSLGSSGANVLTF.

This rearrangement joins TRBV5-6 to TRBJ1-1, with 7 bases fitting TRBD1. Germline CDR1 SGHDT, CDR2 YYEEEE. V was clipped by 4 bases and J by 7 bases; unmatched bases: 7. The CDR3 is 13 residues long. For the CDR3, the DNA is TGTGCCAGCAGCATACAAGGGACAGTTGAAGCTTTCTTT. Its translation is CASSIQGTVEAFF. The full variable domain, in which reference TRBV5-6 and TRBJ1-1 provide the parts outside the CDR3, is DAGVTQSPTHLIKTRGQQVTLRCSPKSGHDTVSWYQQALGQGPQFIFQYYEEEERQRGNFPDRFSGHQFPNYSSELNVNALLLGDSALYLCASSIQGTVEAFFGQGTRLTVV.

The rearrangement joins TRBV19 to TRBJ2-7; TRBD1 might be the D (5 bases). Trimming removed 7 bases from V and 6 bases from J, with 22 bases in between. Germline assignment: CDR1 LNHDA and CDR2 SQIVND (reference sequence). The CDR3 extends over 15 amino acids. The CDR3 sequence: CASTPGARPSAEQYF. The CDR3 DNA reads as TGTGCCAGTACCCCTGGGGCGCGCCCGTCCGCCGAGCAGTACTTC.

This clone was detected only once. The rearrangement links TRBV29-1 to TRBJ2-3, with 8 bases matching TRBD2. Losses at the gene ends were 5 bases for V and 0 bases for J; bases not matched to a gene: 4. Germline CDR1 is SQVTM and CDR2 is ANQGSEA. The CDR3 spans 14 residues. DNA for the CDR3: TGCAGCGTTTTTAGCGGGATGAGCACAGATACGCAGTATTTT. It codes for CSVFSGMSTDTQYF.

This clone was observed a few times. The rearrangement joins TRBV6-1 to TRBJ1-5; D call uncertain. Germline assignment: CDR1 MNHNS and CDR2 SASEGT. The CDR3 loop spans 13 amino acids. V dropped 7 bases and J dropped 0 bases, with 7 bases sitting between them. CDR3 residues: CASTGVSNQPQHF. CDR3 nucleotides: TGTGCCAGCACCGGTGTTAGCAATCAGCCCCAGCATTTT.

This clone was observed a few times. CDR3 nucleotide sequence: TGCGCCAGCAGCCAATCCCCAGCGGGGGGCCTCACCGGGGAGCTGTTTTTT. It is translated as CASSQSPAGGLTGELFF. The chain uses TRBV4-1 and TRBJ2-2, with 9 bases fitting TRBD2. The V segment lost 2 bases and the J segment 4 bases; nucleotides outside the gene matches: 8. The CDR3 extends over 17 amino acids. Germline-derived CDR1 and CDR2 are MGHRA and YSYEKL.

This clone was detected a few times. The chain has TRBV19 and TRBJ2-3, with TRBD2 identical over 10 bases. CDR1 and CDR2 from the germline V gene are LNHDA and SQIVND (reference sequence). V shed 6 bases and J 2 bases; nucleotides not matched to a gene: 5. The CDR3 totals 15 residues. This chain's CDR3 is CASRPLAGDTDTQYF. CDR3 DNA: TGTGCCAGTAGACCCCTAGCGGGGGACACAGATACGCAGTATTTT.

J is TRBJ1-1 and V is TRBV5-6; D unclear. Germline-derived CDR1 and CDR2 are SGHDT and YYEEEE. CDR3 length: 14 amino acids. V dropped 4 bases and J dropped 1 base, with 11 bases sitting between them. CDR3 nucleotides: TGTGCCAGCAGCCCCCTAACGTGGAACACTGAAGCTTTCTTT. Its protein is CASSPLTWNTEAFF.

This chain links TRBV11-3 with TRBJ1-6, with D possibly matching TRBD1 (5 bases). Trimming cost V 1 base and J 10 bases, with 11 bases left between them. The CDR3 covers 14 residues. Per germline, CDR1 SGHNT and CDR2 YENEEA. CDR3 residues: CASSLGDYGSPLHF. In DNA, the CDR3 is TGTGCCAGCAGCTTAGGGGACTACGGGTCACCCCTCCACTTT.

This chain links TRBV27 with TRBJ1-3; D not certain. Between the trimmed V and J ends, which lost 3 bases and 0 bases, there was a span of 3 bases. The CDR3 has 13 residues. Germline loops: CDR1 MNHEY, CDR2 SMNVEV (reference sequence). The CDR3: CASSLSSGNTIYF. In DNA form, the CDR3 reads TGTGCCAGCAGTTTGAGCTCTGGAAACACCATATATTTT.

As DNA, the CDR3 is TGTGCCAGCAGCAAAGGTACTGCTGGAAACACCATATATTTT. Translating it yields CASSKGTAGNTIYF. The chain is built from TRBV21-1 and TRBJ1-3. TRBV21-1 is deemed a pseudogene. CDR3 length equals 14 residues.

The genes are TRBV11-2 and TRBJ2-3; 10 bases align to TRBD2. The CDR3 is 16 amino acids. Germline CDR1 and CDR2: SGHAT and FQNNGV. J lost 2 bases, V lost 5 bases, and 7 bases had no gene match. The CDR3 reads CASSPSLAGATDTQYF. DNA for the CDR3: TGTGCCAGCAGCCCCTCCCTAGCGGGGGCCACAGATACGCAGTATTTT.

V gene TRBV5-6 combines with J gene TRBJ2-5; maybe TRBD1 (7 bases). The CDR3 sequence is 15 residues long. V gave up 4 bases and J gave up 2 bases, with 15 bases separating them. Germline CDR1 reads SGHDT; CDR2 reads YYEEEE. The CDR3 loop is CASSRAGQPQETQYF. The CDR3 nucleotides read TGTGCCAGCAGCCGTGCGGGACAGCCTCAAGAGACCCAGTACTTC.

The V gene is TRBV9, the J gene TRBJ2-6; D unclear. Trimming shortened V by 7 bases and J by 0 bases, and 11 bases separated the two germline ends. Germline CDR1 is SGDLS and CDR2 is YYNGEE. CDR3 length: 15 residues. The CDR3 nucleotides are TGTGCCAGCGGCGCATCCGGCTCTGGGGCCAACGTCCTGACTTTC. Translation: CASGASGSGANVLTF.

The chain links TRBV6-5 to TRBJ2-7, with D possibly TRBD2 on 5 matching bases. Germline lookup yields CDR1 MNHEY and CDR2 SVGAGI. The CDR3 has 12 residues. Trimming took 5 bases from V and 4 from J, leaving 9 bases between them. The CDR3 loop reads CASSDSVYEQYF. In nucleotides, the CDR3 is TGTGCCAGCAGTGATAGCGTTTACGAGCAGTACTTC.

The CDR3 coding sequence is TGTGCCTGGAGGTCGCCGGGACAGGTGAATGAAAAACTGTTTTTT. This gives the protein CAWRSPGQVNEKLFF. The chain links TRBV30 to TRBJ1-4; TRBD1 aligns across 8 bases. The germline gives CDR1 GTSNPN, CDR2 SVGIG (reference sequence). CDR3 length: 15 residues. The V gene end was trimmed by 3 bases and the J gene end by 5 bases; junction bases not matched to a gene: 8. The full variable domain, completed using reference TRBV30 and TRBJ1-4, is SQTIHQWPATLVQPVGSPLSLECTVEGTSNPNLYWYRQAAGRGLQLLFYSVGIGQISSEVPQNLSASRPQDRQFILSSKKLLLSDSGFYLCAWRSPGQVNEKLFFGSGTQLSVL.

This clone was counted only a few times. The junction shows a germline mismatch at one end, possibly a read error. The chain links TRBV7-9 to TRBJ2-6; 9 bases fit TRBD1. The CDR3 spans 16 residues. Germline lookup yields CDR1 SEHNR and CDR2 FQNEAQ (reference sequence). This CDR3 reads CSSSLGAPGTGYSLTF. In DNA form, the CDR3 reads TGTTCCAGCAGCTTAGGGGCTCCCGGGACAGGGTATAGCCTGACTTTC.

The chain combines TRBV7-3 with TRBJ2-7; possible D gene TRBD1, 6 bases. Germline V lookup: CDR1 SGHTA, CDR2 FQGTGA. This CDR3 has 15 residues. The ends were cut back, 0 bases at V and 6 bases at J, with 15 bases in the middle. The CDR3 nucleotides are TGTGCCAGCAGCTTAACCGTGGCAGGGGCGACCGAGCAGTACTTC. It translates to CASSLTVAGATEQYF. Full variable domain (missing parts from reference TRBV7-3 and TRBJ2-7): GAGVSQTPSNKVTEKGKYVELRCDPISGHTALYWYRQSLGQGPEFLIYFQGTGAADDSGLPNDRFFAVRPEGSVSTLKIQRTERGDSAVYLCASSLTVAGATEQYFGPGTRLTVT.

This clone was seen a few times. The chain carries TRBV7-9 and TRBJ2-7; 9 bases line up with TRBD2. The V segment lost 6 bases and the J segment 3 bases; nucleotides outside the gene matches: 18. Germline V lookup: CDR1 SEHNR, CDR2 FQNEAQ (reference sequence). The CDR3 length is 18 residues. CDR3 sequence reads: CASRRGASGTKGSYEQYF. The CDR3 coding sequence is TGTGCCAGCAGAAGGGGGGCTAGCGGGACTAAGGGCAGCTACGAGCAGTACTTC.

The CDR3 region is CASSPGGGNQPQHF. DNA of the CDR3: TGTGCCAGCTCACCAGGGGGGGGAAATCAGCCCCAGCATTTT. V gene TRBV18 combines with J gene TRBJ1-5; D possibly corresponds to TRBD1 (5 bases). The CDR3 spans 14 residues. Germline CDR1 is KGHSH and CDR2 is LQKENI. The germline V and J ends were trimmed by 2 bases and 4 bases, with 9 bases remaining between them.

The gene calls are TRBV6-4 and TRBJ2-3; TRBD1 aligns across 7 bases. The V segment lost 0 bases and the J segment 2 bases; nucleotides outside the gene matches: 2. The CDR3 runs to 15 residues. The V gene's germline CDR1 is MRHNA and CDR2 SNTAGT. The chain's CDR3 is CASSDSKGATDTQYF. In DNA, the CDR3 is TGTGCCAGCAGTGACTCGAAGGGGGCCACAGATACGCAGTATTTT.

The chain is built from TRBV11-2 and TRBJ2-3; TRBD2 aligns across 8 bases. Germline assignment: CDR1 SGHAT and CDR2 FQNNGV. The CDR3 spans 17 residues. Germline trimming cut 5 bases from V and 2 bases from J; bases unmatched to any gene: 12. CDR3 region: CASSPRGGGPITDTQYF. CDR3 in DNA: TGTGCCAGCAGCCCCCGGGGGGGAGGCCCGATCACAGATACGCAGTATTTT.

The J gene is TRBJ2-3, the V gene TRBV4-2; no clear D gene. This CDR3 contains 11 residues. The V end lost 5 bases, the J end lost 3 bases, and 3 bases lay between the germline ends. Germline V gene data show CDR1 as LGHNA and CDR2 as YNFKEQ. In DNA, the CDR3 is TGTGCCAGCAGCTTAACAGATACGCAGTATTTT. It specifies CASSLTDTQYF.

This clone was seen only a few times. Here the CDR3 reads CASSSRRNTIYF. The CDR3 bases are TGTGCCAGCAGTAGTAGAAGAAACACCATATATTTT. This rearrangement joins TRBV28 to TRBJ1-3; D is unclear. CDR3 size: 12 residues. The germline CDR1 and CDR2 sequences are MDHEN and SYDVKM. The ends were cut back, 5 bases at V and 5 bases at J, with 7 bases in the middle.